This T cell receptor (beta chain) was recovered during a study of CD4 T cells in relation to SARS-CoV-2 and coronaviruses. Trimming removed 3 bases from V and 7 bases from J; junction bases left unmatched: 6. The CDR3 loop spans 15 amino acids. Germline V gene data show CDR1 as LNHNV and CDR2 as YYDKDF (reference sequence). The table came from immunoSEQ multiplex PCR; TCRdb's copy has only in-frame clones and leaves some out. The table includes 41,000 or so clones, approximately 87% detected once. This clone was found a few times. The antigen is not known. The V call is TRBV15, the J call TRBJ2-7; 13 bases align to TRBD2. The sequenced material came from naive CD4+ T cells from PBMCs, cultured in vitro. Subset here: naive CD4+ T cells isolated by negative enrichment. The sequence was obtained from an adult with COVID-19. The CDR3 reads CATSRRTSGSREQYF. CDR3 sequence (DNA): TGTGCCACCAGCAGGAGGACTAGCGGGAGTAGGGAGCAGTACTTC.